This is a list of T cell receptor beta chains from one sample in a study of blood T cell repertoires in COVID-19. TCRdb's table, derived via immunoSEQ multiplex PCR, lists solely in-frame clones and lacks some. The sample lists approximately 40,000 clones, approximately 80% seen once, with about 2.5% in the top ten. The specimen sequenced was peripheral blood. All receptors derive from an older woman with acute or convalescent COVID-19. Both conserved end residues are part of each CDR3. The D gene is left open where the match is weak. A clone size is listed for some rows: how often the clone was seen (once, few, many), or a class if it is expanded.

clone_size	v_call	j_call	d_call	cdr3_aa	cdr3_nt
.	TRBV24-1	TRBJ2-2	TRBD1	CATSDPGTGRTGELFF	TGTGCCACCAGTGACCCTGGGACAGGGAGGACCGGGGAGCTGTTTTTT
few	TRBV5-6	TRBJ1-1	.	CASSFQQGGSFF	TGTGCCAGCAGCTTCCAACAGGGAGGGTCTTTCTTT
.	TRBV6-5	TRBJ1-4	TRBD1	CASSYSGGTNEKLFF	TGTGCCAGCAGTTACTCAGGGGGCACTAATGAAAAACTGTTTTTT
.	TRBV10-1	TRBJ2-2	TRBD1	CASSVSQGANTGELFF	TGCGCCAGCAGTGTTTCACAGGGGGCGAACACCGGGGAGCTGTTTTTT
once	TRBV24-1	TRBJ2-3	.	CATSDLSSGTDTQYF	TGTGCCACCAGTGATTTGTCTTCGGGCACAGATACGCAGTATTTT
.	TRBV5-1	TRBJ2-7	TRBD2	CASSSGLAGGYEQYF	TGCGCCAGCAGCTCGGGACTAGCGGGGGGCTACGAGCAGTACTTC
.	TRBV28	TRBJ1-1	TRBD1	CASRTGYTEAFF	TGTGCCAGCCGGACAGGGTATACTGAAGCTTTCTTT
few	TRBV18	TRBJ1-1	.	CASSSGAVNTEAFF	TGTGCCAGCTCAAGCGGGGCGGTTAACACTGAAGCTTTCTTT
.	TRBV5-1	TRBJ2-5	.	CASSLGHRGNQETQYF	TGCGCCAGCAGCTTGGGTCATCGGGGTAACCAAGAGACCCAGTACTTC
.	TRBV9	TRBJ2-5	TRBD2	CASSPFGTTRQETQYF	TGTGCCAGCAGCCCCTTCGGGACTACCCGGCAAGAGACCCAGTACTTC
once	TRBV4-2	TRBJ2-3	TRBD2	CASRGASGSDTQYF	TGTGCCAGCAGAGGCGCTAGCGGTTCAGATACGCAGTATTTT
.	TRBV2	TRBJ1-5	TRBD1	CASSSPRTGWPQPQHF	TGTGCCAGCAGTTCGCCCCGGACAGGGTGGCCCCAACCCCAGCATTTT
.	TRBV2	TRBJ1-4	TRBD1	CASSPTGLDEKLFF	TGTGCCAGCAGCCCGACAGGGTTGGATGAAAAACTGTTTTTT
few	TRBV5-4	TRBJ2-7	TRBD2	CASSSGTSRSSYEQYF	TGTGCCAGCAGCTCCGGGACTAGTAGGAGCTCCTACGAGCAGTACTTC
.	TRBV9	TRBJ2-1	TRBD2	CASSVALATSDNEQFF	TGTGCCAGCAGCGTAGCTCTTGCGACTAGCGACAATGAGCAGTTCTTC
.	TRBV5-6	TRBJ1-1	TRBD1	CASRGGTGQMNTEAFF	TGTGCCAGCAGAGGGGGGACAGGACAGATGAACACTGAAGCTTTCTTT
.	TRBV2	TRBJ1-2	.	CASSVFKQAGYTF	TGTGCCAGCAGTGTATTCAAGCAGGCCGGCTACACCTTC
few	TRBV6-1	TRBJ2-7	.	CASSEWGDPSYEQYF	TGTGCCAGCAGTGAATGGGGCGATCCCTCCTACGAGCAGTACTTC
.	TRBV11-2	TRBJ1-1	.	CASSQNIMNTEAFF	TGTGCCAGCAGCCAAAACATCATGAACACTGAAGCTTTCTTT
.	TRBV10-3	TRBJ1-1	.	CAIKERGGRTEAFF	TGTGCCATCAAAGAAAGGGGCGGCCGCACTGAAGCTTTCTTT
.	TRBV29-1	TRBJ2-1	.	CSVDLPIGHAGNEQFF	TGCAGCGTTGATTTGCCGATAGGACACGCGGGGAATGAGCAGTTCTTC
.	TRBV5-8	TRBJ2-1	TRBD2	CASSQLAGKAYNEQFF	TGTGCCAGCAGCCAACTAGCGGGAAAGGCCTACAATGAGCAGTTCTTC
.	TRBV6-5	TRBJ2-2	TRBD2	CASRAGVGTGELFF	TGTGCCAGTAGAGCGGGGGTTGGCACCGGGGAGCTGTTTTTT
.	TRBV5-1	TRBJ2-3	TRBD2	CASSSLAGGPPTQYF	TGCGCCAGCAGCTCCCTAGCGGGAGGGCCTCCTACGCAGTATTTT
.	TRBV7-8	TRBJ2-1	.	CASSRAGKRNEGRFF	TGTGCCAGCAGCCGAGCTGGGAAGCGGAATGAGGGTCGGTTCTTC
.	TRBV5-1	TRBJ1-1	TRBD1	CASSSSSGTAPEAFF	TGCGCCAGCAGCTCCAGTTCCGGGACAGCCCCCGAAGCTTTCTTT
once	TRBV14	TRBJ1-1	TRBD1	CASTVRTGGNTEAFF	TGTGCCAGCACCGTACGGACAGGGGGTAACACTGAAGCTTTCTTT
once	TRBV20-1	TRBJ2-3	.	CSASLGGDNVLSTDTQYF	TGCAGTGCTAGTTTAGGGGGGGACAACGTGCTTAGCACAGATACGCAGTATTTT
.	TRBV7-3	TRBJ1-1	TRBD1	CASSFRQGKVNTEAFF	TGTGCCAGCAGCTTCAGACAGGGGAAAGTGAACACTGAAGCTTTCTTT
.	TRBV6-5	TRBJ2-7	.	CASSYSRVGSYEQYF	TGTGCCAGCAGTTACTCGAGAGTTGGCTCCTACGAGCAGTACTTC
.	TRBV18	TRBJ1-2	TRBD1	CASSHRDSYGYTF	TGTGCCAGCTCGCACAGGGACAGCTATGGCTACACCTTC
.	TRBV7-2	TRBJ2-7	.	CASSTRRNYEQYF	TGTGCCAGCAGCACGCGGAGGAACTACGAGCAGTACTTC
.	TRBV18	TRBJ1-6	TRBD1	CASSPLGQAGRGSYNSPLHF	TGTGCCAGCTCACCACTGGGACAGGCCGGACGTGGCTCCTATAATTCACCCCTCCACTTT
.	TRBV7-6	TRBJ2-1	.	CASSLLTRSYNEQFF	TGTGCCAGCAGCTTACTGACTAGAAGTTACAATGAGCAGTTCTTC
.	TRBV6-4	TRBJ2-1	.	CASSDSWRRSYNEQFF	TGTGCCAGCAGTGACTCGTGGCGGCGCTCCTACAATGAGCAGTTCTTC
.	TRBV24-1	TRBJ1-1	TRBD1	CATRGTGDTEAFF	TGTGCCACCAGGGGGACAGGCGACACTGAAGCTTTCTTT
.	TRBV5-4	TRBJ1-2	.	CASSLDRNYGYTF	TGTGCCAGCAGCTTGGACAGAAACTATGGCTACACCTTC
once	TRBV10-2	TRBJ1-4	.	CASSERWSLDEKLFF	TGCGCCAGCAGTGAAAGGTGGAGCCTCGATGAAAAACTGTTTTTT
.	TRBV10-3	TRBJ1-1	.	CAIAPANTEAFF	TGTGCCATCGCGCCCGCGAACACTGAAGCTTTCTTT
.	TRBV19	TRBJ2-7	TRBD2	CASSITGGYEQYF	TGTGCCAGTAGTATCACGGGAGGCTACGAGCAGTACTTC
.	TRBV25-1	TRBJ2-2	TRBD1	CASSEFGTANTGELFF	TGTGCCAGCAGTGAATTCGGGACAGCCAACACCGGGGAGCTGTTTTTT
.	TRBV4-2	TRBJ2-1	.	CASSQDGLAVSSSYNEQFF	TGTGCCAGCAGCCAAGATGGGTTAGCGGTGTCAAGCTCCTACAATGAGCAGTTCTTC
.	TRBV28	TRBJ1-2	.	CASRPGGGYGYTF	TGTGCCAGCCGACCTGGGGGGGGTTATGGCTACACCTTC
.	TRBV19	TRBJ2-4	TRBD2	CASSIARLAGNIQYF	TGTGCCAGTAGTATCGCCCGACTAGCGGGGAACATTCAGTACTTC